The 32 T cell receptor beta chains in this list originate from one sample, sequenced in a study of CD8+ T cells in alopecia areata. RNA was isolated and reverse transcribed to cDNA, the sequencing template. The table came from immunoSEQ multiplex PCR; TCRdb's copy has only in-frame clones and leaves some out. The data show fewer than 150,000 clones, with 58% seen just once and about 4.9% held by the top ten. The source was CD4+ T cells sorted from blood, collected at week 0. The source is a human donor with alopecia areata.

V gene TRBV6-5 combines with J gene TRBJ1-2, with D maybe TRBD1 (6 bases). CDR1 and CDR2 (germline): MNHEY, SVGAGI. CDR3 length: 15 residues. V lost 6 bases and J 7 bases, leaving 21 bases between the germline ends. The CDR3 loop is CASSPTSGGASGYTF. For the CDR3, the DNA is TGTGCCAGCAGCCCAACCTCGGGGGGCGCGAGTGGCTACACCTTC.

This clone was seen a handful of times. The chain recombines TRBV7-2 with TRBJ2-7; perhaps D is TRBD1 or TRBD2 (7 bases each). This CDR3 comprises 16 residues. The V gene lost 4 bases and the J gene lost 0 bases, with 16 bases spanning the gap. Germline V gives CDR1 SGHTA, CDR2 FQGNSA. The CDR3 reads CASSSSKRDSSYEQYF. CDR3 DNA sequence: TGTGCCAGCAGCTCATCCAAGCGGGACAGCTCCTACGAGCAGTACTTC. The variable domain in full, completed from reference TRBV7-2 and TRBJ2-7, reads GAGVSQSPSNKVTEKGKDVELRCDPISGHTALYWYRQSLGQGLEFLIYFQGNSAPDKSGLPSDRFSAERTGGSVSTLTIQRTQQEDSAVYLCASSSSKRDSSYEQYFGPGTRLTVT.

This clone has just a few counts. The chain recombines TRBV5-1 with TRBJ2-3, with 11 bases identical to TRBD1. Germline V gene data show CDR1 as SGHRS and CDR2 as YFSETQ. The CDR3 extends over 15 amino acids. J was trimmed by 4 bases and V by 2 bases; bases with no gene match: 3. The CDR3 loop reads CASSFGQGASDTQYF. In DNA, the CDR3 is TGCGCCAGCAGCTTTGGACAGGGGGCGTCAGATACGCAGTATTTT.

This chain links TRBV19 with TRBJ1-2; D is perhaps TRBD1 (5 bases). The ends were cut back, 8 bases at V and 8 bases at J, with 15 bases in the middle. CDR1 is LNHDA, CDR2 SQIVND, per germline (reference sequence). CDR3 length: 12 residues. The DNA of the CDR3 is TGTGCCAGTGGAGGAAGCGAGGGGGGCTACACCTTC. This codes for CASGGSEGGYTF.

This chain uses TRBV30 with TRBJ1-2; a weak D match, TRBD1 (6 bases). The CDR3 length is 12 residues. Trimming stripped 3 bases from V and 4 bases from J, with 9 bases between. Germline lookup yields CDR1 GTSNPN and CDR2 SVGIG (reference sequence). The CDR3 nucleotides read TGTGCCTGGAGCAGGGGAGGCTATGGCTACACCTTC. Translated, it gives CAWSRGGYGYTF.

This sequence joins TRBV28 and TRBJ2-7; D is possibly TRBD1 or TRBD2 (6 bases each). V was cut by 1 base and J by 5 bases, with 12 bases left in between. Per germline, CDR1 MDHEN and CDR2 SYDVKM. The CDR3 extends over 14 amino acids. CDR3 in amino acids: CASSLSGARHEQYF. The DNA for the CDR3 is TGTGCCAGCAGTTTATCGGGGGCGCGCCACGAGCAGTACTTC.

The count of this clone is one. The V gene is TRBV2, the J gene TRBJ2-3; 9 nucleotides agree with TRBD1. The CDR3 spans 14 residues. J was trimmed by 6 bases and V by 6 bases; bases with no gene match: 7. Germline V gene sequence: CDR1 SNHLY, CDR2 FYNNEI. The CDR3 reads CASRGGQGVDTQYF. Here the CDR3 DNA reads TGTGCCAGCAGGGGGGGACAGGGAGTGGATACGCAGTATTTT.

The chain carries TRBV28 and TRBJ2-2; TRBD2 matches 8 bases. This CDR3 spans 17 amino acids. Germline lookup yields CDR1 MDHEN and CDR2 SYDVKM. Trimming removed 9 bases from V and 0 bases from J; junction bases left unmatched: 12. The CDR3 sequence is CASGLAGWAPNTGELFF. As DNA, the CDR3 is TGTGCCAGTGGACTAGCAGGGTGGGCCCCGAACACCGGGGAGCTGTTTTTT. Full variable domain (missing parts from reference TRBV28 and TRBJ2-2): DVKVTQSSRYLVKRTGEKVFLECVQDMDHENMFWYRQDPGLGLRLIYFSYDVKMKEKGDIPEGYSVSREKKERFSLILESASTNQTSMYLCASGLAGWAPNTGELFFGEGSRLTVL.

V is TRBV4-2 and J is TRBJ2-6; 8 bases fit TRBD2. The CDR3 spans 14 residues. With 4 bases clipped from V and 10 bases from J, the junction kept 6 bases outside the gene matches. CDR1 and CDR2 from the germline V gene are LGHNA and YNFKEQ. Here the CDR3 reads CASSPGGGSNVLTF. CDR3 sequence (DNA): TGTGCCAGCAGCCCCGGCGGGGGGTCGAACGTCCTGACTTTC.

This clone was seen once. V and J are TRBV29-1 and TRBJ2-2; 7 bases line up with TRBD1. V was clipped by 1 base and J by 2 bases; unmatched bases: 7. Germline loops: CDR1 SQVTM, CDR2 ANQGSEA. CDR3 length equals 16 residues. The CDR3 region is CSVEGGTELNTGELFF. CDR3 coding DNA: TGCAGCGTTGAAGGGGGGACAGAACTTAACACCGGGGAGCTGTTTTTT.

V usage is TRBV4-3 and J usage is TRBJ2-5; tentatively, D is TRBD2 (6 bases). Trimming took off 0 bases at V and 5 bases at J, with 13 bases between the two ends. Germline assignment: CDR1 LGHNA and CDR2 YSLEER. CDR3 length: 15 residues. The CDR3 DNA is TGCGCCAGCAGCCAAGATCCGCGGGGTGGGGAGACCCAGTACTTC. It specifies CASSQDPRGGETQYF.

This clone has more than one count but fewer than ten. J is TRBJ2-3 and V is TRBV29-1; a possible D gene is TRBD2 (5 bases). Germline values: CDR1 SQVTM, CDR2 ANQGSEA. The CDR3 is 12 residues long. The V end was cut by 3 bases, the J end by 3 bases, with 7 bases between. The DNA of the CDR3 is TGCAGCGTTGATTGGGAGACAGATACGCAGTATTTT. Translating it yields CSVDWETDTQYF.

The V gene is TRBV18, the J gene TRBJ2-7, with 9 bases identical to TRBD1. V shed 4 bases, J shed 1 base, and the junction held 5 bases outside the gene matches. Germline CDR1 KGHSH, CDR2 LQKENI. CDR3 length equals 15 residues. For the CDR3, the DNA is TGTGCCAGCTCACGTCCGGGACAGGGTTCCTACGAGCAGTACTTC. It encodes CASSRPGQGSYEQYF.

V is TRBV11-1 and J is TRBJ2-1, with D possibly being TRBD2 (5 bases). V gave up 4 bases and J gave up 8 bases, with 15 bases separating them. Germline V CDR1 and CDR2: SGHAT, FQDESV (reference sequence). The CDR3 is 14 amino acids. CDR3 bases: TGTGCCAGCAGCTCGCAAACACTAGGCGATGAGCAGTTCTTC. This gives the protein CASSSQTLGDEQFF.

This clone was picked up a small number of times. The J gene is TRBJ2-2, the V gene TRBV6-5; 8 bases map to TRBD1. This CDR3 is built from 14 residues. Germline V lookup: CDR1 MNHEY, CDR2 SVGAGI. V was pared by 6 bases and J by 8 bases, with 8 bases of the junction left unmatched. In DNA, the CDR3 is TGTGCCAGCAGAACCCGCAGGGGGCTAGGGGAGCTGTTTTTT. Its translation: CASRTRRGLGELFF.

J is TRBJ1-2 and V is TRBV7-9; 9 bases are shared with TRBD1. The CDR3 has 14 residues. Germline V gene lookup returns CDR1 SEHNR and CDR2 FQNEAQ (reference sequence). The V segment lost 3 bases and the J segment 7 bases; nucleotides outside the gene matches: 6. The CDR3 region is CASSFRDREAGYTF. CDR3 sequence (DNA): TGTGCCAGCAGCTTCCGGGACAGGGAGGCTGGCTACACCTTC. The whole variable domain, filled in from reference TRBV7-9 and TRBJ1-2, reads DTGVSQNPRHKITKRGQNVTFRCDPISEHNRLYWYRQTLGQGPEFLTYFQNEAQLEKSRLLSDRFSAERPKGSFSTLEIQRTEQGDSAMYLCASSFRDREAGYTFGSGTRLTVV.

This clone was picked up a small number of times. The chain recombines TRBV4-3 with TRBJ1-5; D remains unclear. In germline, CDR1 is LGHNA, CDR2 YSLEER. Trimming stripped 1 base from V and 10 bases from J, with 14 bases between. The CDR3 loop spans 14 amino acids. CDR3 nucleotide sequence: TGCGCCAGCAGCCAAGCAAAAGGATCTCTCCCCCAGCATTTT. Its protein is CASSQAKGSLPQHF.

The chain employs TRBV5-1 and TRBJ1-4; D is ambiguous. The CDR3 is 14 amino acids. Trimming cost V 5 bases and J 5 bases, with 13 bases left between them. The germline gives CDR1 SGHRS, CDR2 YFSETQ. CDR3 loop: CASSLMEVNEKLFF. The CDR3 coding sequence is TGCGCCAGCAGTTTGATGGAGGTGAATGAAAAACTGTTTTTT.

This sequence joins TRBV6-5 and TRBJ1-1; 7 positions match TRBD1. This CDR3 is built from 16 residues. Trimming took 4 bases from V and 3 from J; bases not matched to a gene: 11. Germline loops: CDR1 MNHEY, CDR2 SVGAGI. CDR3 loop: CASSFNRGREDTEAFF. In DNA, the CDR3 is TGTGCCAGCAGTTTCAACAGGGGACGGGAGGACACTGAAGCTTTCTTT.

This chain connects TRBV9 to TRBJ2-3, with a tentative D call TRBD2 (6 bases). The CDR3 length is 17 residues. Germline-derived CDR1 and CDR2 are SGDLS and YYNGEE. V lost 4 bases to trimming and J lost 3 bases, with 21 bases between them. In DNA form, the CDR3 reads TGTGCCAGCAGCCCATCCACCCCGGGGGTTGGGACAGATACGCAGTATTTT. Translation gives CASSPSTPGVGTDTQYF.

V and J are TRBV2 and TRBJ2-1; the D gene is possibly TRBD1 (6 bases). The CDR3 contains 13 residues. V lost 6 bases to trimming and J lost 8 bases, with 14 bases between them. CDR1 SNHLY and CDR2 FYNNEI come from the germline V gene. The CDR3 DNA is TGTGCCAGCAGCCTACGTTCAGGGGATGAGCAGTTCTTC. Encoded protein: CASSLRSGDEQFF.

This sequence joins TRBV15 and TRBJ2-1; 8 nucleotides agree with TRBD2. V was pared by 3 bases and J by 4 bases, with 5 bases of the junction left unmatched. The germline CDR1 and CDR2 sequences are LNHNV and YYDKDF (reference sequence). The CDR3 loop spans 15 amino acids. CDR3 nucleotide sequence: TGTGCCACCAGCAGTCGAACTAGCGGATACAATGAGCAGTTCTTC. It specifies CATSSRTSGYNEQFF.

V is TRBV4-3 and J is TRBJ1-2, with a weak D call TRBD1 (5 bases). Trimming removed 3 bases at V and 8 bases at J, with 16 bases between. Germline CDR1 reads LGHNA; CDR2 reads YSLEER. This CDR3 has 14 residues. The chain's CDR3 is CASSQASAGVGYTF. CDR3 nucleotide sequence: TGCGCCAGCAGCCAGGCGTCAGCGGGGGTAGGCTACACCTTC.

The V gene is TRBV18, the J gene TRBJ2-7; D perhaps matches TRBD1 (7 bases). Germline-derived CDR1 and CDR2 are KGHSH and LQKENI. The CDR3 runs to 16 residues. The germline V and J ends were trimmed by 0 bases and 2 bases, with 14 bases remaining between them. The CDR3 nucleotides are TGTGCCAGCTCACCACCGGAGGGGACAGCGGCCTACGAGCAGTACTTC. It yields the protein CASSPPEGTAAYEQYF.

The chain employs TRBV15 and TRBJ2-5; unclear D gene. The germline gives CDR1 LNHNV, CDR2 YYDKDF (reference sequence). The CDR3 sequence is 18 residues long. Trimming took off 0 bases at V and 5 bases at J, with 22 bases between the two ends. The CDR3 DNA follows: TGTGCCACCAGCAGAGATGAGCCAGGACGCCGCGGATTGGAGACCCAGTACTTC. As protein: CATSRDEPGRRGLETQYF. Full variable domain (missing parts from reference TRBV15 and TRBJ2-5): DAMVIQNPRYQVTQFGKPVTLSCSQTLNHNVMYWYQQKSSQAPKLLFHYYDKDFNNEADTPDNFQSRRPNTSFCFLDIRSPGLGDTAMYLCATSRDEPGRRGLETQYFGPGTRLLVL.

This clone showed up just a few times. The sample holds other DNA sequences that translate to the same CDR3. J is TRBJ1-3 and V is TRBV4-1; D is undetermined. CDR1 is MGHRA, CDR2 YSYEKL, per germline. CDR3 length: 14 residues. V lost 1 base, J lost 0 bases, and 4 bases lay in between. The CDR3 nucleotides are TGCGCCAGCAGCCAAGGGTCCTCTGGAAACACCATATATTTT. Residues: CASSQGSSGNTIYF.

J is TRBJ1-2 and V is TRBV5-1, with D maybe TRBD1 (5 bases). The CDR3 length is 13 residues. Germline V gene data show CDR1 as SGHRS and CDR2 as YFSETQ. The V end lost 4 bases, the J end lost 5 bases, and 12 bases lay between the germline ends. The CDR3 DNA is TGCGCCAGCAGCGATAGACAGACATATGGCTACACCTTC. It is translated as CASSDRQTYGYTF.

The rearrangement uses TRBV27 and TRBJ1-4, with D unresolved. The CDR3 totals 15 residues. The germline V and J ends were trimmed by 3 bases and 3 bases, with 11 bases remaining between them. Germline-derived CDR1 and CDR2 are MNHEY and SMNVEV (reference sequence). The CDR3 protein is CASSFGLRANEKLFF. CDR3 DNA sequence: TGTGCCAGCAGTTTTGGGCTTCGGGCTAATGAAAAACTGTTTTTT.

The V call is TRBV30, the J call TRBJ2-7; no firm D call. Trimming stripped 4 bases from V and 4 bases from J, with 11 bases between. The CDR3 length is 12 residues. From germline, CDR1 is GTSNPN and CDR2 SVGIG (reference sequence). In nucleotides, the CDR3 is TGTGCCTGGATTACAGAGAATTACGAGCAGTACTTC. It codes for CAWITENYEQYF.

This chain connects TRBV14 to TRBJ2-2; D might be TRBD1 or TRBD2, each matching 5 bases. CDR3 length: 16 residues. Looked up from germline, CDR1 is SGHDN and CDR2 is FVKESK. V gave up 3 bases and J gave up 4 bases, with 15 bases separating them. CDR3 loop: CASSHPLRGSTGELFF. DNA for the CDR3: TGTGCCAGCAGCCACCCCCTGAGGGGAAGCACCGGGGAGCTGTTTTTT.

The rearrangement uses TRBV30 and TRBJ2-7, with TRBD1 matching 9 bases. This CDR3 spans 12 amino acids. Trimming cost V 5 bases and J 5 bases; bases outside gene matches: 4. CDR1 is GTSNPN, CDR2 SVGIG, per germline (reference sequence). The CDR3 region has the DNA TGTGCCTGGGACAGGGGGAGGAACGAGCAGTACTTC. It yields the protein CAWDRGRNEQYF.

CDR3 in DNA: TGTGCCAGCAGCCAAGACATTCGGGGGCATCAGCCCCAGCATTTT. It codes for CASSQDIRGHQPQHF. The chain uses TRBV4-2 and TRBJ1-5, with TRBD1 as a possible D gene (6 bases). The germline V gene encodes CDR1 LGHNA and CDR2 YNFKEQ. Trimming left V 0 bases short and J 5 bases short, with 11 bases between. CDR3 length: 15 amino acids.